This T cell receptor beta chain was identified in a study of human T cells and chemical hapten exposure. One entry per CDR3 protein results from TCRdb running MiXCR on the RACE reads. Of a few hundred thousand distinct CDR3 sequences listed, under 6.5% are singletons. This clonotype was seen a handful of times. Its antigen is unknown. Specified time point: patch test 2, 6 weeks after DPC sensitization. Treatment reported: therapeutic diphenylcyclopropenone sensitization with weekly scalp DPC. Study observations and caveats: Patch test score was positively correlated with the counts of PT1 expanded TCRs. Having alopecia, donors may respond immunologically unlike healthy people. Versus controls, significantly more large CDR3 similarity clusters arose from expanded TCRs.

V lost 1 base and J lost 5, with 16 bases in between. The length of the CDR3 is 16 residues. Per germline, CDR1 LGHNA and CDR2 YNFKEQ. The source was whole blood, collected in connection with sensitization to the hapten diphenylcyclopropenone (DPC). This clonotype was obtained from a woman between 18 and 29 years old with alopecia areata. Some clones in this sample may be carry-over from other donors' samples. The J gene is TRBJ2-3, the V gene TRBV4-2; D is possibly TRBD2 (7 bases). Written as DNA, the CDR3 is TGTGCCAGCAGCCAAGCCGGTGGGGGGGCCCTAGATACGCAGTATTTT. The encoded protein is CASSQAGGGALDTQYF.